These 23 T cell receptor beta chains were all obtained from the same sample, sequenced in a study of OX40 agonist ivuxolimab in advanced cancers. Clones were read by immunoSEQ multiplex PCR, and TCRdb kept only the in-frame ones, dropping some. The sample carries some 77,000 clones, 80% to 90% recorded once. This sample comprised CD4+ or CD8+ T cells sorted from blood, obtained in a trial of the OX40 agonist ivuxolimab. All receptors come from an adult with an advanced solid tumor such as melanoma, head and neck, liver or kidney cancer.

The chain is built from TRBV7-6 and TRBJ2-1; the match to TRBD2 covers 11 bases. Germline CDR1 is SGHVS and CDR2 is FNYEAQ. Losses at the gene ends were 4 bases for V and 6 bases for J; bases not matched to a gene: 11. The CDR3 has 17 residues. The CDR3 DNA reads as TGTGCCAGCAGCTCAACTTACCTAGCGGGAGGAATCAATGAGCAGTTCTTC. This sequence encodes CASSSTYLAGGINEQFF.

V is TRBV15 and J is TRBJ2-3; 8 bases are a match to TRBD2. The CDR3 has 15 residues. Trimming took 2 bases from V and 2 from J; bases not matched to a gene: 3. CDR1 and CDR2 from the germline V gene are LNHNV and YYDKDF (reference sequence). CDR3 region: CATSRLSGNTDTQYF. In DNA form, the CDR3 reads TGTGCCACCAGCAGACTTAGCGGGAACACAGATACGCAGTATTTT.

About this clone itself: Sequence at one end of the junction differs from germline and may be a read error. The V call is TRBV2, the J call TRBJ1-4, with no clear D. The CDR3 runs to 14 residues. Germline loops: CDR1 SNHLY, CDR2 FYNNEI. The CDR3 bases are TGTGCCAGCAGGGAAGCTGCAACTAATGAAAAACTGTTTTTT. It yields the protein CASREAATNEKLFF.

This clone occurred once. The chain recombines TRBV7-8 with TRBJ2-5; D gene uncertain. The V gene's germline CDR1 is SGHVS and CDR2 FQNEAQ. V shed 0 bases and J shed 5 bases, with 10 bases lying between them. The CDR3 length is 14 residues. The CDR3: CASSLASERETQYF. The CDR3 DNA follows: TGTGCCAGCAGCTTAGCGAGTGAGAGGGAGACCCAGTACTTC.

The rearrangement joins TRBV9 to TRBJ2-5; the D gene could be TRBD1 or TRBD2 (6 bases each). CDR1 and CDR2 (germline): SGDLS, YYNGEE. The V and J ends lost 0 bases and 4 bases respectively, with 16 bases between them. The CDR3 runs to 16 residues. In nucleotides, the CDR3 is TGTGCCAGCAGCGTAGTAAGGGGGGACCAAACAGAGACCCAGTACTTC. Protein: CASSVVRGDQTETQYF.

The J gene is TRBJ2-1, the V gene TRBV19, with 10 nucleotides matching TRBD2. The V gene end was trimmed by 6 bases and the J gene end by 8 bases; junction bases not matched to a gene: 7. The CDR3 length is 14 residues. Germline V gene data show CDR1 as LNHDA and CDR2 as SQIVND (reference sequence). The CDR3 nucleotides read TGTGCCAGTAGCTTAGCGGGGGGAATAGATGAGCAGTTCTTC. Protein sequence: CASSLAGGIDEQFF.

The genes are TRBV5-1 and TRBJ1-1, with 8 bases identical to TRBD1. V lost 4 bases to trimming and J lost 2 bases; unmatched junction nucleotides: 4. The CDR3 length is 14 residues. CDR1 is SGHRS and CDR2 is YFSETQ in the germline V gene. CDR3 amino acids: CASSHGTGNTEAFF. The DNA of the CDR3 is TGCGCCAGCAGCCACGGGACAGGAAACACTGAAGCTTTCTTT.

This clone came up a few times. J is TRBJ1-1 and V is TRBV7-3, with 9 bases matching TRBD1. Trimming cost V 5 bases and J 5 bases; bases outside gene matches: 3. CDR3 size: 13 residues. Germline CDR1 SGHTA, CDR2 FQGTGA. The CDR3 loop is CASSRQGETEAFF. Here the CDR3 DNA reads TGTGCCAGCAGCCGACAGGGGGAAACTGAAGCTTTCTTT. Variable domain in full (rest from reference TRBV7-3 and TRBJ1-1): GAGVSQTPSNKVTEKGKYVELRCDPISGHTALYWYRQSLGQGPEFLIYFQGTGAADDSGLPNDRFFAVRPEGSVSTLKIQRTERGDSAVYLCASSRQGETEAFFGQGTRLTVV.

This chain links TRBV2 with TRBJ1-2, with D maybe TRBD1 (5 bases). V was shortened by 1 base and J by 5 bases, with 8 bases between the two germline ends. The CDR3 covers 13 residues. Germline lookup yields CDR1 SNHLY and CDR2 FYNNEI. In DNA, the CDR3 is TGTGCCAGCAGTGAAGGGGGCGGGTATGGCTACACCTTC. Amino acid sequence: CASSEGGGYGYTF.

This chain links TRBV6-6 with TRBJ2-3; 8 bases align to TRBD1. The CDR3 totals 14 residues. CDR1 and CDR2 from the germline V gene are MNHNY and SVGAGI (reference sequence). Unmatched junction bases numbered 2, after V lost 6 bases and J lost 0 bases. The CDR3 is CASRDRASTDTQYF. CDR3 sequence (DNA): TGTGCCAGCAGGGACAGGGCAAGCACAGATACGCAGTATTTT.

The rearrangement links TRBV7-6 to TRBJ2-7, with a weak D call TRBD2 (6 bases). The germline CDR1 and CDR2 sequences are SGHVS and FNYEAQ. The CDR3 length is 16 residues. V lost 2 bases, J lost 3 bases, and 17 bases lay in between. The CDR3 loop reads CASSLSSGGRGYEQYF. CDR3 in DNA: TGTGCCAGCAGCTTATCGAGTGGAGGGAGAGGCTACGAGCAGTACTTC.

The V call is TRBV5-4, the J call TRBJ1-1, with a tentative D call TRBD1 (5 bases). Trimming shortened V by 6 bases and J by 4 bases, and 19 bases separated the two germline ends. The germline V gene has CDR1 SGHNT and CDR2 YYREEE (reference sequence). This CDR3 is 15 amino acids long. In DNA form, the CDR3 reads TGTGCCAGCACCGACGCGCAGGGTCGGAGCACTGAAGCTTTCTTT. This encodes CASTDAQGRSTEAFF.

The chain combines TRBV7-3 with TRBJ1-6; unclear D gene. The CDR3 runs 15 residues. Germline V gives CDR1 SGHTA, CDR2 FQGTGA. V lost 5 bases and J 6 bases, leaving 14 bases between the germline ends. The CDR3 spells CASSLRGGSNSPLHF. CDR3 coding DNA: TGTGCCAGCAGCCTACGGGGAGGGTCTAATTCACCCCTCCACTTT.

The chain joins TRBV18 to TRBJ2-3, with 7 bases matching TRBD2. The CDR3 totals 15 residues. With 3 bases clipped from V and 3 bases from J, the junction kept 6 bases outside the gene matches. Germline V CDR1 and CDR2: KGHSH, LQKENI. DNA of the CDR3: TGTGCCAGCTCACCGGGGAGCGGGACGACAGATACGCAGTATTTT. It is translated as CASSPGSGTTDTQYF.

The genes are TRBV11-3 and TRBJ2-2; the match to TRBD2 covers 7 bases. V lost 5 bases and J lost 4; bases outside the gene matches: 10. Germline V CDR1 and CDR2: SGHNT, YENEEA. The CDR3 consists of 16 residues. In DNA form, the CDR3 reads TGTGCCAGCAGCCCGGGGAGGGGTCGGAGCACCGGGGAGCTGTTTTTT. Translated, it gives CASSPGRGRSTGELFF. Full variable domain (outside the CDR3, taken from reference TRBV11-3 and TRBJ2-2): EAGVVQSPRYKIIEKKQPVAFWCNPISGHNTLYWYLQNLGQGPELLIRYENEEAVDDSQLPKDRFSAERLKGVDSTLKIQPAELGDSAVYLCASSPGRGRSTGELFFGEGSRLTVL.

The chain is built from TRBV6-5 and TRBJ2-7; TRBD2 agrees at 7 bases. The V gene end was trimmed by 0 bases and the J gene end by 6 bases; junction bases not matched to a gene: 8. Germline V gives CDR1 MNHEY, CDR2 SVGAGI. This CDR3 region has 15 residues. The DNA for the CDR3 is TGTGCCAGCAGTTACTCGTTGGGGGGGGGTGCCGAGCAGTACTTC. It is translated as CASSYSLGGGAEQYF.

The CDR3: CASSLDRWGYTF. The CDR3 DNA sequence: TGTGCCAGCAGCTTAGACCGCTGGGGCTACACCTTC. The gene calls are TRBV7-2 and TRBJ1-2; D ambiguous. The germline V gene encodes CDR1 SGHTA and CDR2 FQGNSA. There are 12 residues in the CDR3. V was shortened by 1 base and J by 8 bases, with 8 bases between the two germline ends.

This chain joins TRBV20-1 and TRBJ2-7; D is undetermined. V lost 0 bases to trimming and J lost 5 bases, with 5 bases between them. CDR1 DFQATT and CDR2 SNEGSKA come from the germline V gene (reference sequence). The CDR3 is 11 residues long. The CDR3 nucleotides read TGCAGTGCTAGAGATCACCACGAGCAGTACTTC. The encoded protein is CSARDHHEQYF.

The chain couples TRBV14 to TRBJ1-4; D gene unclear. Germline V gene data show CDR1 as SGHDN and CDR2 as FVKESK. With 6 bases removed from V and 4 bases from J, the gap between germline ends came to 12 bases. CDR3 length equals 14 residues. The CDR3 loop is CASSSQPVNEKLFF. The CDR3 DNA sequence: TGTGCCAGCAGTTCACAGCCCGTTAATGAAAAACTGTTTTTT.

V usage is TRBV19 and J usage is TRBJ2-5, with TRBD1 as a possible D gene (6 bases). The CDR3 runs 14 residues. The germline V and J ends were trimmed by 3 bases and 7 bases, with 15 bases remaining between them. Looked up from germline, CDR1 is LNHDA and CDR2 is SQIVND (reference sequence). The CDR3 sequence: CASSMDSAWGTQYF. The CDR3 region has the DNA TGTGCCAGTAGTATGGACAGCGCCTGGGGGACCCAGTACTTC.

V and J are TRBV5-1 and TRBJ2-2, with 7 bases that match TRBD1. J gave up 2 bases and V 7 bases, and 5 bases lay outside the gene matches. The germline V gene has CDR1 SGHRS and CDR2 YFSETQ. There are 14 residues in the CDR3. CDR3 bases: TGCGCCAGCCGGGACAGTAAAAACACCGGGGAGCTGTTTTTT. Protein product: CASRDSKNTGELFF.

This sequence joins TRBV30 and TRBJ2-1; D remains ambiguous. The length of the CDR3 is 15 residues. Trimming left V 8 bases short and J 0 bases short, with 17 bases between. Germline V gene data show CDR1 as GTSNPN and CDR2 as SVGIG (reference sequence). The CDR3 bases are TGTGCCAGTAGGGTGGATTGGAGCTCCTACAATGAGCAGTTCTTC. It specifies CASRVDWSSYNEQFF.

This chain uses TRBV18 with TRBJ2-6; perhaps TRBD1 as D (6 bases). This CDR3 spans 16 amino acids. V lost 6 bases and J lost 2, with 14 bases in between. Per germline, CDR1 KGHSH and CDR2 LQKENI. DNA of the CDR3: TGTGCCAGCTCGGAACCCGGGACACCTGGGGCCAACGTCCTGACTTTC. Its translation is CASSEPGTPGANVLTF.